These 2 T cell receptor beta chains were all obtained from the same sample, sequenced in a study of cytomegalovirus exposure and HLA in healthy donors (dated by TCRdb to about 2017). Libraries were built with the immunoSEQ multiplex PCR assay. The multiplex PCR relied on a mix of 60 forward primers for TCR Vbeta segments and 13 reverse primers for TCR Jbeta segments. The clones in this table, taken by TCRdb from immuneACCESS, are in-frame only. Not every clone is retained; where verified, under half of the shortfall comes from an unresolved V gene, and the cause of the rest is unknown. The sample records roughly 160,000 clones, over 75% of which are singletons. Clones ranked in the top ten supply 11% to 15% of the sample. The sample was PBMCs. These receptors were collected from a man aged 50 or older in good health and CMV-seropositive.

In its sample, this clone was seen once. The chain joins TRBV7-9 to TRBJ2-5; D call uncertain. V was shortened by 3 bases and J by 5 bases, with 7 bases between the two germline ends. This CDR3 is 12 amino acids long. Germline CDR1 is SEHNR and CDR2 is FQNEAQ (reference sequence). CDR3 sequence: CASSLQLETQYF. The CDR3 DNA sequence: TGTGCCAGCAGCTTGCAGTTGGAGACCCAGTACTTC. The complete variable domain, with remaining parts taken from reference TRBV7-9 and TRBJ2-5, reads DTGVSQNPRHKITKRGQNVTFRCDPISEHNRLYWYRQTLGQGPEFLTYFQNEAQLEKSRLLSDRFSAERPKGSFSTLEIQRTEQGDSAMYLCASSLQLETQYFGPGTRLLVL.

The chain joins TRBV4-1 to TRBJ1-5; 8 bases fit TRBD1. The germline CDR1 and CDR2 sequences are MGHRA and YSYEKL. The CDR3 sequence is 16 residues long. Trimming at V came to 0 bases and at J to 3 bases, leaving 4 bases not matched to a gene. CDR3 protein: CASSQEWDRPNQPQHF. Here the CDR3 DNA reads TGCGCCAGCAGCCAAGAATGGGACAGGCCCAATCAGCCCCAGCATTTT.